This TCR beta chain was captured by sequencing in a study of PD-1 blockade in classical Hodgkin lymphoma. Study-level background: Patients had nivolumab dosed at 3 mg/kg, delivered intravenously every 2 weeks. Study conclusions and caveats: The origin of the repertoire differences remains undefined, with disease activity or prior therapy as possible causes.

Profiled with immunoSEQ multiplex PCR; TCRdb holds only in-frame clones, not every one. The sample records around 23,000 clones, approximately 90% being singletons. This CDR3 has 13 residues. Germline CDR1 and CDR2: WNHNN and SYGVQD (reference sequence). Trimming cost V 7 bases and J 6 bases, with 13 bases left between them. Noted time point: cycle 4 day 1 (C4D1), after six to seven weeks of nivolumab. All the patients suffered relapse after autologous stem cell transplantation, and brentuximab vedotin exposure differed. Comment on this clone: Its specificity is not known.

The chain carries TRBV10-1 and TRBJ1-5; no firm D call. The source material was peripheral blood mononuclear cells (PBMCs), sampled before the fourth cycle of nivolumab. The source is a human donor with classical Hodgkin lymphoma. CDR3 loop: CASKEESGQPQHF. Written as DNA, the CDR3 is TGCGCCAGCAAGGAAGAGTCCGGTCAGCCCCAGCATTTT.